This TCR beta chain was profiled in a study of CD8 T cells in Susac syndrome. Peripheral blood CD8+ and CD4+ T cells were profiled by TCR beta sequencing. Both CD4+ and CD8+ T cells were negatively isolated, and TEMRA cells underwent FACS enrichment. Random hexamers served to reverse transcribe roughly 0.5 to 1 ug RNA. By means of immunoSEQ multiplex PCR, TCR beta CDR3 spanning 54 Vbeta and 13 Jbeta underwent amplification. Each CDR3 protein is one row after TCRdb ran MiXCR on the immunoSEQ multiplex PCR reads. The profile shows some 200,000 distinct CDR3 sequences, roughly nine tenths of them singletons. Germline CDR1 SGDLS, CDR2 YYNGEE. V lost 3 bases and J lost 12, with 13 bases in between. CDR3 length: 12 amino acids.

The source material was CD8+ T cells from PBMCs. The TCR sequence derives from a human donor with multiple sclerosis. This chain connects TRBV9 to TRBJ2-1; D not resolved. CDR3 nucleotide sequence: TGTGCCAGCAGCGGGATGGACCCCACGCAGTTCTTC. It translates to CASSGMDPTQFF.